This entry describes one T cell receptor (beta chain). Its antigen is not identified. These data originate in a study of T-cell reconstitution after alpha-beta-depleted transplantation in children. Study-wide findings and caveats: Approximately two months post-transplant, alpha-beta T cells reportedly originated from several hundred expanded graft clones.

Construction of the TCRbeta library involved unique molecular identifiers. TCRdb re-analysed the PCR reads in MiXCR, keeping a single row per CDR3 protein. The profile shows about 980,000 distinct CDR3 sequences, under 30% of them singletons. Germline V gives CDR1 MNHEY, CDR2 SMNVEV (reference sequence). Deletions cut 5 bases from V and 2 bases from J, with 9 bases between. The CDR3 consists of 14 residues. The clonotype comes from a boy younger than two who had a stem cell transplant for SCID, so the T cells may come from the graft donor. The chain employs TRBV27 and TRBJ2-2; D is unclear. Source: PBMCs, mostly from graft donor cells, taken 360 days after TCRalphabeta/CD19-depleted stem cell transplant. CDR3 sequence reads: CASSLILNTGELFF. Written as DNA, the CDR3 is TGTGCCAGCAGTCTAATACTCAACACCGGGGAGCTGTTTTTT.